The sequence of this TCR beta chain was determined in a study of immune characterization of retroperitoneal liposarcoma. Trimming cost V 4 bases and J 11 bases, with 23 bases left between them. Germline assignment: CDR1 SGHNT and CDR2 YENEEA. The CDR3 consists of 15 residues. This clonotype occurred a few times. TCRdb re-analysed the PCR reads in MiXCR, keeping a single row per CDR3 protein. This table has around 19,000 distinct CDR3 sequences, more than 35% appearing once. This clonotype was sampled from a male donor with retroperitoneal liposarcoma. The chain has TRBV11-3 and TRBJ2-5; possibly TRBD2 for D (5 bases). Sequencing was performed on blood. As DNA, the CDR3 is TGTGCCAGCAGCTCAACCTCGCGGAGGACTGGCGGGCAGTACTTC. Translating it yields CASSSTSRRTGGQYF.